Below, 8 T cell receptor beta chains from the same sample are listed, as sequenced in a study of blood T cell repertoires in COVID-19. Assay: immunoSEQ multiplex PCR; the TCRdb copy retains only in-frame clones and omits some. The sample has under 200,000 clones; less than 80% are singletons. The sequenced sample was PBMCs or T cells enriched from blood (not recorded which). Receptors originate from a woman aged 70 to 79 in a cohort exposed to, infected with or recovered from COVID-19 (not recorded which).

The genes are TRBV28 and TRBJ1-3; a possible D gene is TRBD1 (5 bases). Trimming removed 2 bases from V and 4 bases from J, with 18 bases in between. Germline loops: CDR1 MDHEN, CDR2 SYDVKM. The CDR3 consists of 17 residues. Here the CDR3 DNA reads TGTGCCAGCAGTTTACCCCAACGTGCAGGGTTAGGAAACACCATATATTTT. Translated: CASSLPQRAGLGNTIYF.

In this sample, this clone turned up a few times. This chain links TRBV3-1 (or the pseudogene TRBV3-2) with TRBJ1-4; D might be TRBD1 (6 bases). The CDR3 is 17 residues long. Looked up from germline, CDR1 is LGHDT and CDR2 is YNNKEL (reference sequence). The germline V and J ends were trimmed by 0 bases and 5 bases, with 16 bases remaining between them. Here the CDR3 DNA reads TGTGCCAGCAGCCAAGATTGGGGGGGCATGGAGAATGAAAAACTGTTTTTT. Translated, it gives CASSQDWGGMENEKLFF.

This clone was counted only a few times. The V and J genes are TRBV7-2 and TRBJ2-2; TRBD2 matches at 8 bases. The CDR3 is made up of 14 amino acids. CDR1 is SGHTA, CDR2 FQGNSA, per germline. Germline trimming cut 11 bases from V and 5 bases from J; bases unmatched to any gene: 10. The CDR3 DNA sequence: TGTGCCCTCCGGGGGGGGCAAGGGACCGGGGAGCTGTTTTTT. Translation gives CALRGGQGTGELFF.

The CDR3: CATMNRGLSGNEQFF. The CDR3 DNA reads as TGTGCCACCATGAACAGGGGGCTAAGTGGCAATGAGCAGTTCTTC. The chain combines TRBV24-1 with TRBJ2-1, with 9 positions matching TRBD1. Trimming cost V 8 bases and J 6 bases; bases outside gene matches: 10. There are 15 residues in the CDR3. Germline loops: CDR1 KGHDR, CDR2 SFDVKD.

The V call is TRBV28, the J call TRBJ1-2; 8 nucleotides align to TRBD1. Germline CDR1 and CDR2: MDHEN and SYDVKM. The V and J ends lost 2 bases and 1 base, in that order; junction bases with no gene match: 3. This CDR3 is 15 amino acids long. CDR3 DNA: TGTGCCAGCAGTTTAGGACAGGGACTTAACTATGGCTACACCTTC. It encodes CASSLGQGLNYGYTF.

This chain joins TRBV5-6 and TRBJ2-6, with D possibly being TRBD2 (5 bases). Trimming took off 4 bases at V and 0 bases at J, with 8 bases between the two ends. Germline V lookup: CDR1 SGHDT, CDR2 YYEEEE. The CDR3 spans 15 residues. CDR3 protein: CASSRGVSGANVLTF. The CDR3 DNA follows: TGTGCCAGCAGCCGGGGAGTCTCTGGGGCCAACGTCCTGACTTTC.

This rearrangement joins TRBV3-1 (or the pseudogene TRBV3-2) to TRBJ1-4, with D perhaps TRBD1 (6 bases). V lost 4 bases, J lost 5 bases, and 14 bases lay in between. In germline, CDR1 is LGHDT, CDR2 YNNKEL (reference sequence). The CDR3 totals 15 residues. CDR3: CASSLGGRGNEKLFF. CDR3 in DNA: TGTGCCAGCAGCCTCGGAGGAAGGGGGAATGAAAAACTGTTTTTT.

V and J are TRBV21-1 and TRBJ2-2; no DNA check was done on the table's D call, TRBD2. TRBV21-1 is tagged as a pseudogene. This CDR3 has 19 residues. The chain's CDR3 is CASSHKHGAGGPNTGELFF. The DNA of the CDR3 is TGTGCCAGCAGCCATAAACACGGAGCGGGAGGGCCGAACACCGGGGAGCTGTTTTTT.